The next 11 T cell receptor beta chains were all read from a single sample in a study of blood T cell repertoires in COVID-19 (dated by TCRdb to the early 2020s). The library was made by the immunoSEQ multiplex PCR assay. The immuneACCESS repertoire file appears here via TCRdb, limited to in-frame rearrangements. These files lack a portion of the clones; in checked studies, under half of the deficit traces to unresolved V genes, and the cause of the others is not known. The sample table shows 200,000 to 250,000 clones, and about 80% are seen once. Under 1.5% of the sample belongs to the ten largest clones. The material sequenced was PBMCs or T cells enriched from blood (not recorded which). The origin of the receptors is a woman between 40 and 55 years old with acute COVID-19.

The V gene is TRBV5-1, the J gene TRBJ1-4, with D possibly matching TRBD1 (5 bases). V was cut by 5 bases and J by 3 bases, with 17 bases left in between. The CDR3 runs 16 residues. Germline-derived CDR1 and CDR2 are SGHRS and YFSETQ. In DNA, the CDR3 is TGCGCCAGCAGATCTGCGGGGCTTGCGGCTAATGAAAAACTGTTTTTT. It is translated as CASRSAGLAANEKLFF.

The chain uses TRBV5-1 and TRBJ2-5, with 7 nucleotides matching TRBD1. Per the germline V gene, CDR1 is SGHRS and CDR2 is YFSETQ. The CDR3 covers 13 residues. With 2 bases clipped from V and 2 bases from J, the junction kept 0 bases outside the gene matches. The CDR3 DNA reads TGCGCCAGCAGCTTCAGGGGGCAAGAGACCCAGTACTTC. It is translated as CASSFRGQETQYF.

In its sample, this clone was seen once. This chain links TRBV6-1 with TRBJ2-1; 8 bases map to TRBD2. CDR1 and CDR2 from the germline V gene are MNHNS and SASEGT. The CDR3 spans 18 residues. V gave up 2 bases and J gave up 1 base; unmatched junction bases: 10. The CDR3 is CASSESSGRAISYNEQFF. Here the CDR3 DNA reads TGTGCCAGCAGTGAATCCTCCGGGAGGGCCATTTCCTACAATGAGCAGTTCTTC.

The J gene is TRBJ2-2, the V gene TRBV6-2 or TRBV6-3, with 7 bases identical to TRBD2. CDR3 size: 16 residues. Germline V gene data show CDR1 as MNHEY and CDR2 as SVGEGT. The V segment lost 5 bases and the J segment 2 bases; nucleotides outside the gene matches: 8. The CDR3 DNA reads TGTGCCAGCAGTCCCTCGCGAGCGGGAAACACCGGGGAGCTGTTTTTT. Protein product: CASSPSRAGNTGELFF.

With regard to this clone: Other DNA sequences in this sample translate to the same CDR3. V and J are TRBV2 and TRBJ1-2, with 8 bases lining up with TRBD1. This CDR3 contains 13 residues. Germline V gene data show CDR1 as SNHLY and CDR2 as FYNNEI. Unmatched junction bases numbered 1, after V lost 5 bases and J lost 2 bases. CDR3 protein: CASSRQGNYGYTF. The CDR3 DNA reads TGTGCCAGCAGTAGACAGGGGAACTATGGCTACACCTTC. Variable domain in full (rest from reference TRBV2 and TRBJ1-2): EPEVTQTPSHQVTQMGQEVILRCVPISNHLYFYWYRQILGQKVEFLVSFYNNEISEKSEIFDDQFSVERPDGSNFTLKIRSTKLEDSAMYFCASSRQGNYGYTFGSGTRLTVV.

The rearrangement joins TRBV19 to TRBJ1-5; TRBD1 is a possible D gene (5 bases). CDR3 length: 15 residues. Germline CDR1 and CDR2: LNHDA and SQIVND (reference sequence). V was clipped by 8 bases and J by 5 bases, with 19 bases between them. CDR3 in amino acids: CASARVARQDQPQHF. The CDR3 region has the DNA TGTGCCAGTGCCAGGGTGGCGCGTCAAGATCAGCCCCAGCATTTT. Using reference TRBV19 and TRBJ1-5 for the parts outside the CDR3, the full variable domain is DGGITQSPKYLFRKEGQNVTLSCEQNLNHDAMYWYRQDPGQGLRLIYYSQIVNDFQKGDIAEGYSVSREKKESFPLTVTSAQKNPTAFYLCASARVARQDQPQHFGDGTRLSIL.

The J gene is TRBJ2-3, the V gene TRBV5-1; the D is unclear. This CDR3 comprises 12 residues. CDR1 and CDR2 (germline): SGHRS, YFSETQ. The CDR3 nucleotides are TGCGCTAGTCGGCGGAGCACAGATACGCAGTATTTT. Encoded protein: CASRRSTDTQYF.

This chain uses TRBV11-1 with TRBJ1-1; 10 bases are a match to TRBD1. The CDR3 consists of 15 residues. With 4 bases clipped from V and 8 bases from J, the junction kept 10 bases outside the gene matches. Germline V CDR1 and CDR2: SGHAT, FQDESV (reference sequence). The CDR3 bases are TGTGCCAGCAGCTCGGCGGGACAGGGGTCGTCCGAAGCTTTCTTT. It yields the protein CASSSAGQGSSEAFF. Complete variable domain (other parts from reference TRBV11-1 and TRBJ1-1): EAEVAQSPRYKITEKSQAVAFWCDPISGHATLYWYRQILGQGPELLVQFQDESVVDDSQLPKDRFSAERLKGVDSTLKIQPAELGDSAMYLCASSSAGQGSSEAFFGQGTRLTVV.

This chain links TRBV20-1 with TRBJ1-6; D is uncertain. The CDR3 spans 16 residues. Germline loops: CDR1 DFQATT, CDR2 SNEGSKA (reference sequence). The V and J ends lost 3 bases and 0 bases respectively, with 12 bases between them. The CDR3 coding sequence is TGCAGTGCTAGTAGCGGATCCAGCTCCTATAATTCACCCCTCCACTTT. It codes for CSASSGSSSYNSPLHF.

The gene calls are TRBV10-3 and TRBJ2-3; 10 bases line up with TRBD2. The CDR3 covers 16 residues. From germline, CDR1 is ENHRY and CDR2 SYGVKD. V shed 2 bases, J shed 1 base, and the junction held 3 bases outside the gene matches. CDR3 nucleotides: TGTGCCATCAGTGAGAGGCTAGCGGGGGGCACAGATACGCAGTATTTT. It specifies CAISERLAGGTDTQYF.

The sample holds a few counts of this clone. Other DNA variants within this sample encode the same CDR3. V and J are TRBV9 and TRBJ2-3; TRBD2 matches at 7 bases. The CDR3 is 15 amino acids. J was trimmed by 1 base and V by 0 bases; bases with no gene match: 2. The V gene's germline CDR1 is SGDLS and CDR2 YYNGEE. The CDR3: CASSVGLAGTDTQYF. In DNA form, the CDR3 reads TGTGCCAGCAGCGTAGGCCTAGCGGGCACAGATACGCAGTATTTT.